Below, 8 T cell receptor beta chains from the same sample are listed, as sequenced in a study of blood T cells in healthy people across ages. Next came a second PCR, run for roughly 7 to 12 cycles, which used a sample-barcoded 5' primer along with a J-beta primer mix. TCRdb analysed the 5' RACE reads with MiXCR anew, one entry per CDR3 protein. Of some 900,000 distinct CDR3 sequences listed, 29% are singletons. Sequenced: blood. These receptor sequences come from a woman older than 75 in good health.

This clonotype was picked up a small number of times. The junction differs from germline at one of its ends, possibly a read error. The chain has TRBV7-9 and TRBJ2-7; 9 nucleotides match TRBD1. Per the germline V gene, CDR1 is SEHNR and CDR2 is FQNEAQ (reference sequence). The CDR3 totals 15 residues. CDR3 nucleotide sequence: TGTGCCAGCAGCTTAGTCCCGGGACAGGGAAAAGAGCGGTACTTC. Protein sequence: CASSLVPGQGKERYF.

This clonotype occurred once. A read error is possible here, since a much larger clone lies one base away. Because it lacks the conserved phenylalanine or tryptophan at the end, this CDR3 is likely a read error. J is TRBJ1-2 and V is TRBV5-6; D is ambiguous. This CDR3 is built from 13 residues. The V and J ends lost 2 bases and 1 base respectively, with 6 bases between them. Germline V CDR1 and CDR2: SGHDT, YYEEEE. This chain's CDR3 is CASSFRSNYGYTL. Here the CDR3 DNA reads TGTGCCAGCAGCTTTAGGAGTAACTATGGCTACACCCTC.

V gene TRBV12-3 or TRBV12-4 combines with J gene TRBJ2-3; no definite D call. The CDR3 spans 13 residues. Trimming took off 4 bases at V and 6 bases at J, with 11 bases between the two ends. As DNA, the CDR3 is TGTGCCAGCAGTTCCCCCTCCCCGGATACGCAGTATTTT. Protein sequence: CASSSPSPDTQYF.

This clonotype came up many times. V and J are TRBV3-1 and TRBJ2-7, with D hard to call. This CDR3 has 11 residues. Trimming removed 3 bases at V and 3 bases at J, with 3 bases between. Looked up from germline, CDR1 is LGHDT and CDR2 is YNNKEL (reference sequence). DNA for the CDR3: TGTGCCAGCAGCCAGCTCTACGAGCAGTACTTC. Its translation is CASSQLYEQYF.

This clonotype has only a few counts. This chain uses TRBV7-2 with TRBJ1-2, with D possibly being TRBD1 (6 bases). The CDR3 covers 16 residues. Germline loops: CDR1 SGHTA, CDR2 FQGNSA. V shed 0 bases and J shed 2 bases, with 13 bases lying between them. The CDR3: CASSLAGAGTNYGYTF. CDR3 in DNA: TGTGCCAGCAGCTTAGCGGGGGCGGGGACCAACTATGGCTACACCTTC.

J is TRBJ2-3 and V is TRBV12-3 or TRBV12-4; the D call may be TRBD1 or TRBD2 (5 bases each). There are 14 residues in the CDR3. Trimming took off 5 bases at V and 5 bases at J, with 14 bases between the two ends. The CDR3 DNA sequence: TGTGCCAGCAGTACCCGGGGCATTGAAGATACGCAGTATTTT. Its protein product is CASSTRGIEDTQYF.

This clonotype was seen many times. CDR3 loop: CSAVRPGVDGYTF. The CDR3 DNA follows: TGCAGTGCCGTGAGGCCAGGGGTAGATGGCTACACCTTC. V usage is TRBV20-1 and J usage is TRBJ1-2; possible D gene TRBD1, 6 bases. This CDR3 has 13 amino acids. The V gene's germline CDR1 is DFQATT and CDR2 SNEGSKA (reference sequence). V dropped 6 bases and J dropped 6 bases, with 17 bases sitting between them.

This clonotype was seen many times. This rearrangement joins TRBV6-5 to TRBJ2-5; TRBD2 might be the D (5 bases). The germline V gene has CDR1 MNHEY and CDR2 SVGAGI. This CDR3 is built from 14 residues. Trimming stripped 5 bases from V and 9 bases from J, with 19 bases between. As DNA, the CDR3 is TGTGCCAGCAGTCCTTGGACGGCCGCGGAGGCCCAGTACTTC. Its protein is CASSPWTAAEAQYF.